These 13 T cell receptor beta chains were sequenced from one sample in a study of blood T cell repertoires in COVID-19. The data were produced by immunoSEQ multiplex PCR, yet TCRdb's version contains in-frame clones alone and is incomplete. The profile shows approximately 260,000 clones, less than 85% of them singletons. Sequencing input: peripheral blood. The source of these receptors is a man aged 60 to 69 who had recovered from COVID-19.

The CDR3 DNA reads as TGTGCCACCCAGGGATTCTCCTACAATGAGCAGTTCTTC. Protein: CATQGFSYNEQFF. V is TRBV7-9 and J is TRBJ2-1, with D perhaps TRBD1 (5 bases). Germline CDR1 SEHNR, CDR2 FQNEAQ (reference sequence). This CDR3 has 13 amino acids. V was pared by 10 bases and J by 0 bases, with 10 bases between.

The J gene is TRBJ2-7, the V gene TRBV29-1; D perhaps matches TRBD2 (6 bases). The CDR3 has 14 amino acids. Trimming cost V 6 bases and J 5 bases, with 20 bases left between them. The germline CDR1 and CDR2 sequences are SQVTM and ANQGSEA. CDR3: CSVQRRDWGNEQYF. The CDR3 nucleotides read TGCAGCGTACAACGCCGGGACTGGGGGAACGAGCAGTACTTC.

The chain recombines TRBV19 with TRBJ1-1, with TRBD1 identical over 7 bases. The germline CDR1 and CDR2 sequences are LNHDA and SQIVND (reference sequence). With V trimmed by 8 bases and J by 8 bases, 17 bases remained unmatched. The CDR3 is 15 amino acids. For the CDR3, the DNA is TGTGCCAGTCATTCGGGAGGGACAGTCCGCAGCGAAGCTTTCTTT. This gives the protein CASHSGGTVRSEAFF.

V usage is TRBV4-1 and J usage is TRBJ2-1, with 9 nucleotides matching TRBD2. This CDR3 is 16 amino acids long. CDR1 MGHRA and CDR2 YSYEKL come from the germline V gene. The ends lost 6 bases at V and 5 bases at J; junction bases unmatched: 11. The CDR3 sequence is CASSPAGTSRHNEQFF. The CDR3 DNA is TGCGCCAGCAGTCCTGCCGGGACTAGCCGACACAATGAGCAGTTCTTC.

The chain is built from TRBV7-2 and TRBJ2-7; D unclear. Germline CDR1 reads SGHTA; CDR2 reads FQGNSA. The CDR3 extends over 14 amino acids. Trimming removed 3 bases at V and 0 bases at J, with 9 bases between. CDR3 sequence (DNA): TGTGCCAGCAGCTTGGGCAGGAACTCCTACGAGCAGTACTTC. Its translation is CASSLGRNSYEQYF.

The chain carries TRBV6-1 and TRBJ2-6, with D possibly matching TRBD2 (5 bases). This CDR3 spans 16 amino acids. Per the germline V gene, CDR1 is MNHNS and CDR2 is SASEGT. Trimming stripped 1 base from V and 2 bases from J, with 9 bases between. The CDR3 DNA is TGTGCCAGCAGTGAAGTTGCCGGGGCTGGGGCCAACGTCCTGACTTTC. It codes for CASSEVAGAGANVLTF.

The chain has TRBV4-2 and TRBJ1-1, with 8 nucleotides matching TRBD1. The germline V gene has CDR1 LGHNA and CDR2 YNFKEQ. J gave up 10 bases and V 2 bases, and 12 bases lay outside the gene matches. The CDR3 loop spans 15 amino acids. CDR3 amino acids: CASSQSRQGALIAFF. Here the CDR3 DNA reads TGTGCCAGCAGCCAAAGCCGGCAGGGGGCACTGATAGCTTTCTTT.

For the CDR3, the DNA is TGTGCCAGCAGCCGCGGTATCTCCTACGAGCAGTACTTC. The encoded protein is CASSRGISYEQYF. V usage is TRBV11-2 and J usage is TRBJ2-7; D ambiguous. Germline CDR1 reads SGHAT; CDR2 reads FQNNGV. There are 13 residues in the CDR3. Trimming removed 5 bases from V and 0 bases from J, with 8 bases in between.

This clone is a singleton in its sample. V is TRBV10-2 and J is TRBJ2-7; TRBD1 matches 8 bases. V trimming: 0 bases; J trimming: 6 bases; junction bases outside the gene matches: 4. The germline V gene has CDR1 WSHSY and CDR2 SAAADI. The CDR3 runs to 14 residues. CDR3 nucleotide sequence: TGCGCCAGCAGTGAGTCGGGCAGGGGGCTCGAGCAGTACTTC. Translation: CASSESGRGLEQYF.

The CDR3, as DNA: TGTGCCAGCAGTTCCCCCCCGGGGACATTGAATTCACCCCTCCACTTT. Translated, it gives CASSSPPGTLNSPLHF. This rearrangement joins TRBV5-6 to TRBJ1-6; a possible D gene is TRBD1 (6 bases). Germline V lookup: CDR1 SGHDT, CDR2 YYEEEE. The CDR3 runs 16 residues. V dropped 5 bases and J dropped 7 bases, with 19 bases sitting between them.

The chain employs TRBV5-1 and TRBJ2-1, with TRBD2 identical over 11 bases. The CDR3 covers 14 residues. With 4 bases clipped from V and 7 bases from J, the junction kept 4 bases outside the gene matches. The germline gives CDR1 SGHRS, CDR2 YFSETQ. The CDR3 spells CASSKLAGGNEQFF. The CDR3 nucleotides are TGCGCCAGCAGCAAGTTAGCGGGGGGGAATGAGCAGTTCTTC.

The chain carries TRBV6-5 and TRBJ1-4; D is perhaps TRBD1 (6 bases). This CDR3 contains 15 residues. Trimming pared 3 bases from V and 6 bases from J, leaving 14 bases between. Germline V gene sequence: CDR1 MNHEY, CDR2 SVGAGI. The DNA for the CDR3 is TGTGCCAGCAGTTATACGGGGGGCGGCCATGAAAAACTGTTTTTT. Amino acid sequence: CASSYTGGGHEKLFF.

The V call is TRBV19, the J call TRBJ2-6; 11 bases align to TRBD1. There are 17 residues in the CDR3. The junction had 5 bases not matched to a gene; V was cut back by 3 bases and J by 4 bases. Germline V CDR1 and CDR2: LNHDA, SQIVND (reference sequence). CDR3 region: CASSIGQGAAGANVLTF. The CDR3 DNA follows: TGTGCCAGTAGTATTGGACAGGGGGCAGCGGGGGCCAACGTCCTGACTTTC.